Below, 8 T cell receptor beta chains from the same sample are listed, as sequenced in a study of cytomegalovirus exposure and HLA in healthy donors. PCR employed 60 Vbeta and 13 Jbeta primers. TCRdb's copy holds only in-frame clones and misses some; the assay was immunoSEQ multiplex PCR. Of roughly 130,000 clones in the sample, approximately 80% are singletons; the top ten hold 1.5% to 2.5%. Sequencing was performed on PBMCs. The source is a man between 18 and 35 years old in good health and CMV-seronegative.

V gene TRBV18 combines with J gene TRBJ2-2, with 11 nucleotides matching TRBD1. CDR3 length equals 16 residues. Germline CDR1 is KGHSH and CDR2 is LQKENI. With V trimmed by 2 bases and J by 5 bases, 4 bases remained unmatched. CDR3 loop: CASSPRGQGATGELFF. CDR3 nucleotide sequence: TGTGCCAGCTCACCAAGAGGACAGGGGGCTACCGGGGAGCTGTTTTTT.

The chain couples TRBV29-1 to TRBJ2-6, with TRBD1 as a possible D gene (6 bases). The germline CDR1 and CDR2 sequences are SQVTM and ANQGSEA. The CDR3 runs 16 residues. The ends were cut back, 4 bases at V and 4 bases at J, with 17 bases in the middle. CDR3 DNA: TGCAGCGTTGGATGGACAGCCCATGGGGGGGCCAACGTCCTGACTTTC. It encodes CSVGWTAHGGANVLTF. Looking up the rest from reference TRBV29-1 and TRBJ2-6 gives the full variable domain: SAVISQKPSRDICQRGTSLTIQCQVDSQVTMMFWYRQQPGQSLTLIATANQGSEATYESGFVIDKFPISRPNLTFSTLTVSNMSPEDSSIYLCSVGWTAHGGANVLTFGAGSRLTVL.

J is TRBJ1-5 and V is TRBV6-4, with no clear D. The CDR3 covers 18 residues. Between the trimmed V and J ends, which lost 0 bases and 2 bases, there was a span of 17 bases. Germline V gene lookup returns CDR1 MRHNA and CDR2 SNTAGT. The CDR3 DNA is TGTGCCAGCAGTGACTCGACGGCAGGAAGTTGGGGCAATCAGCCCCAGCATTTT. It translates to CASSDSTAGSWGNQPQHF.

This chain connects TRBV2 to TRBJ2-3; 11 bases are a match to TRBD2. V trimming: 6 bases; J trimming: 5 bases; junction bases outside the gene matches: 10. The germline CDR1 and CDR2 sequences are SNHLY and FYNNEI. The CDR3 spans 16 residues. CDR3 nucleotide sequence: TGTGCCAGCAGGTTGATAGCGGGAGGGCCCCAAGATACGCAGTATTTT. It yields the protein CASRLIAGGPQDTQYF.

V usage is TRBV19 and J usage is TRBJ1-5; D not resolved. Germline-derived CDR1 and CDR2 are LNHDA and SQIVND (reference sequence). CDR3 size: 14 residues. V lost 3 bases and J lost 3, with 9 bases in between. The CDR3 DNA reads TGTGCCAGTAGTATCCGGTTCTCCAATCAGCCCCAGCATTTT. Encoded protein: CASSIRFSNQPQHF.

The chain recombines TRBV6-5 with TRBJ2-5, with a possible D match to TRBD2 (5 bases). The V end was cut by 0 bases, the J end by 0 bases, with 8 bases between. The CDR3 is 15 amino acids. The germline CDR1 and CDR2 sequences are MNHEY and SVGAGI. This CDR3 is CASSYSYGNQETQYF. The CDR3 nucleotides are TGTGCCAGCAGTTACTCGTACGGGAACCAAGAGACCCAGTACTTC.

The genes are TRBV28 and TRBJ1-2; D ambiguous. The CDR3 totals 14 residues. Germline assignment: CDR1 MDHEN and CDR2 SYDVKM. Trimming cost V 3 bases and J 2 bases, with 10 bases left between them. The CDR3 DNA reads TGTGCCAGCAGTTTGCGGGGTATAAACTATGGCTACACCTTC. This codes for CASSLRGINYGYTF.

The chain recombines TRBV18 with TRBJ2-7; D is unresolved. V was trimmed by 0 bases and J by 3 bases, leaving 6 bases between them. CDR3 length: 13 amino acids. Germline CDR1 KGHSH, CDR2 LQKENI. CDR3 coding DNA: TGTGCCAGCTCACCACCGAACAACTACGAGCAGTACTTC. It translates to CASSPPNNYEQYF.